Following are 14 T cell receptor beta chains from one sample sequenced in a study of blood T cell repertoires in COVID-19. TCRdb keeps only in-frame clones here, not all; method: immunoSEQ multiplex PCR. The table records about 140,000 clones, 80% to 85% of them present only once. Sequencing used peripheral blood. All receptors derive from a human donor in a cohort sampled during active COVID-19.

The chain has TRBV7-9 and TRBJ2-6; perhaps TRBD1 as D (6 bases). The germline V gene has CDR1 SEHNR and CDR2 FQNEAQ (reference sequence). The CDR3 sequence is 16 residues long. Trimming left V 5 bases short and J 2 bases short, with 13 bases between. The CDR3: CASSIPGVTGANVLTF. The DNA for the CDR3 is TGTGCCAGCAGCATACCAGGGGTTACTGGGGCCAACGTCCTGACTTTC.

This clone ranks as medium-sized. This chain connects TRBV6-4 to TRBJ2-3, with TRBD2 matching 8 bases. Germline CDR1 is MRHNA and CDR2 is SNTAGT. The V segment lost 2 bases and the J segment 2 bases; nucleotides outside the gene matches: 3. CDR3 length: 15 amino acids. CDR3 sequence (DNA): TGTGCCAGCAGTGACGGGCGGGGGGACACAGATACGCAGTATTTT. Residues: CASSDGRGDTDTQYF.

The chain combines TRBV12-5 with TRBJ1-1, with TRBD1 matching over 7 bases. This CDR3 comprises 16 residues. CDR1 LGHNT and CDR2 FRNRAP come from the germline V gene. Trimming took 7 bases from V and 4 from J; bases not matched to a gene: 15. CDR3 protein: CASVRSGGAFGTEAFF. The CDR3 DNA sequence: TGTGCTAGTGTCCGCTCAGGGGGTGCTTTCGGCACTGAAGCTTTCTTT. Variable domain in full (rest from reference TRBV12-5 and TRBJ1-1): DARVTQTPRHKVTEMGQEVTMRCQPILGHNTVFWYRQTMMQGLELLAYFRNRAPLDDSGMPKDRFSAEMPDATLATLKIQPSEPRDSAVYFCASVRSGGAFGTEAFFGQGTRLTVV.

This chain uses TRBV20-1 with TRBJ2-1; D unclear. CDR3 length: 11 residues. V lost 4 bases and J 8 bases, leaving 9 bases between the germline ends. Germline loops: CDR1 DFQATT, CDR2 SNEGSKA (reference sequence). CDR3 residues: CSATLRDEQFF. The CDR3 region has the DNA TGCAGTGCTACATTACGCGATGAGCAGTTCTTC.

This clone was seen only once. The rearrangement joins TRBV10-3 to TRBJ1-2, with D perhaps matching TRBD1 (5 bases). V was pared by 6 bases and J by 4 bases, with 18 bases between. Germline CDR1 ENHRY, CDR2 SYGVKD. The CDR3 is made up of 15 amino acids. The CDR3: CAIRSPSDSLYGYTF. Written as DNA, the CDR3 is TGTGCCATCAGGAGCCCCTCTGACAGTCTCTATGGCTACACCTTC.

The chain has TRBV5-1 and TRBJ2-7; the match to TRBD2 covers 11 bases. Germline CDR1 is SGHRS and CDR2 is YFSETQ. The length of the CDR3 is 15 residues. The ends lost 4 bases at V and 6 bases at J; junction bases unmatched: 9. CDR3 nucleotide sequence: TGCGCCAGCAGCCCACGACGTAGCGGGGGGGTCGAGCAGTACTTC. Protein product: CASSPRRSGGVEQYF.

The chain links TRBV5-1 to TRBJ1-3; D gene uncertain. Trimming removed 0 bases at V and 2 bases at J, with 12 bases between. This CDR3 region has 16 residues. CDR1 and CDR2 from the germline V gene are SGHRS and YFSETQ. The CDR3 DNA reads as TGCGCCAGCAGCTTGGGGTTACGGGGTACTGGAAACACCATATATTTT. It is translated as CASSLGLRGTGNTIYF.

The V gene is TRBV7-9, the J gene TRBJ2-2; weak D call: TRBD1 (5 bases). Germline V gene data show CDR1 as SEHNR and CDR2 as FQNEAQ (reference sequence). The V end was cut by 4 bases, the J end by 4 bases, with 10 bases between. This CDR3 contains 14 residues. The DNA of the CDR3 is TGTGCCAGCAGCTCTGGACACGCCACCGGGGAGCTGTTTTTT. Protein sequence: CASSSGHATGELFF.

This clone was detected only once. The chain couples TRBV2 to TRBJ2-7, with D uncertain. The CDR3 is made up of 11 amino acids. CDR1 SNHLY and CDR2 FYNNEI come from the germline V gene. Between the trimmed V and J ends, which lost 4 bases and 1 base, there was a span of 2 bases. As DNA, the CDR3 is TGTGCCAGCAGTGCTTCCTACGAGCAGTACTTC. It translates to CASSASYEQYF. The full variable domain, rest sourced from reference TRBV2 and TRBJ2-7, is EPEVTQTPSHQVTQMGQEVILRCVPISNHLYFYWYRQILGQKVEFLVSFYNNEISEKSEIFDDQFSVERPDGSNFTLKIRSTKLEDSAMYFCASSASYEQYFGPGTRLTVT.

Judged by abundance, this clone is medium-sized. J is TRBJ2-1 and V is TRBV4-2, with TRBD2 matching 16 bases. Trimming removed 5 bases from V and 8 bases from J; junction bases left unmatched: 6. Germline V lookup: CDR1 LGHNA, CDR2 YNFKEQ. This CDR3 region has 16 residues. As DNA, the CDR3 is TGTGCCAGCAGCTCCTCCGGGACTAGCGGGGGGGATGAGCAGTTCTTC. Translation: CASSSSGTSGGDEQFF.

This clone was counted many times. The gene calls are TRBV27 and TRBJ2-6, with 8 bases aligning to TRBD1. Losses at the gene ends were 5 bases for V and 0 bases for J; bases not matched to a gene: 9. Germline lookup yields CDR1 MNHEY and CDR2 SMNVEV (reference sequence). The CDR3 covers 18 residues. The CDR3 region is CASSTIATGGSGANVLTF. The CDR3 nucleotides read TGTGCCAGCAGTACAATAGCTACAGGGGGCTCTGGGGCCAACGTCCTGACTTTC.

V usage is TRBV3-1 (or the pseudogene TRBV3-2) and J usage is TRBJ2-5; 9 nucleotides agree with TRBD2. Germline assignment: CDR1 LGHDT and CDR2 YNNKEL (reference sequence). With V trimmed by 4 bases and J by 5 bases, 8 bases remained unmatched. CDR3 length: 15 amino acids. The DNA of the CDR3 is TGTGCCAGCAGCCTTTTAGCGGGGGACGGGGAGACCCAGTACTTC. It codes for CASSLLAGDGETQYF.

This rearrangement joins TRBV7-9 to TRBJ1-6; D not resolved. The CDR3 length is 12 residues. V lost 5 bases and J lost 5, with 4 bases in between. The germline CDR1 and CDR2 sequences are SEHNR and FQNEAQ (reference sequence). DNA for the CDR3: TGTGCCAGCAGCCGAGATAATTCACCCCTCCACTTT. Its translation: CASSRDNSPLHF. The complete variable domain, with remaining parts taken from reference TRBV7-9 and TRBJ1-6, reads DTGVSQNPRHKITKRGQNVTFRCDPISEHNRLYWYRQTLGQGPEFLTYFQNEAQLEKSRLLSDRFSAERPKGSFSTLEIQRTEQGDSAMYLCASSRDNSPLHFGNGTRLTVT.

The chain is built from TRBV5-6 and TRBJ2-2; 13 bases map to TRBD2. With V trimmed by 4 bases and J by 3 bases, 6 bases remained unmatched. From germline, CDR1 is SGHDT and CDR2 YYEEEE. The CDR3 contains 17 residues. Written as DNA, the CDR3 is TGTGCCAGCAGCGCCTTCGGACTAGCGGGGGACACCGGGGAGCTGTTTTTT. Its translation: CASSAFGLAGDTGELFF.